Presented here are 13 T cell receptor beta chains from one specimen sequenced in a study of T cell repertoires in cytomegalovirus infection. Their antigens are not known. TCRdb recomputed calls from the reads with MiXCR, one row per CDR3 protein. The table shows approximately 300,000 distinct CDR3 sequences, with just under 30% occurring only once. Sequenced material: cultured PBMCs, taken from culture after CMV antigen stimulation. These receptors were taken from a human donor in good health (CMV status not recorded). Some clones in this sample may be carry-over from other donors' samples.

The CDR3 spells CASSAGLVQETQYF. CDR3 DNA sequence: TGTGCCAGCAGCGCTGGACTCGTACAAGAGACCCAGTACTTC. The genes are TRBV9 and TRBJ2-5; D might be TRBD2 (5 bases). V was clipped by 3 bases and J by 2 bases, with 11 bases between them. The CDR3 covers 14 residues. Germline V gives CDR1 SGDLS, CDR2 YYNGEE. Based on the CDR3 plus reference TRBV9 and TRBJ2-5, the full variable domain is DSGVTQTPKHLITATGQRVTLRCSPRSGDLSVYWYQQSLDQGLQFLIQYYNGEERAKGNILERFSAQQFPDLHSELNLSSLELGDSALYFCASSAGLVQETQYFGPGTRLLVL.

The rearrangement joins TRBV11-3 to TRBJ2-1; 8 nucleotides align to TRBD2. Germline lookup yields CDR1 SGHNT and CDR2 YENEEA. V lost 0 bases and J lost 10; bases outside the gene matches: 5. This CDR3 contains 14 residues. CDR3 bases: TGTGCCAGCAGCTTAGAAGCGGGAGAGCGCGAGCAGTTCTTC. Translating gives CASSLEAGEREQFF.

The sample holds a few counts of this clonotype. The V gene is TRBV10-3, the J gene TRBJ2-1; 9 positions match TRBD1. The CDR3 runs to 16 residues. J lost 6 bases, V lost 0 bases, and 6 bases had no gene match. Germline V lookup: CDR1 ENHRY, CDR2 SYGVKD. CDR3 sequence (DNA): TGTGCCATCAGTGAGTCGGGGACAGGGAGTCGCAATGAGCAGTTCTTC. Amino acid sequence: CAISESGTGSRNEQFF.

This chain joins TRBV20-1 and TRBJ2-2; D gene uncertain. Germline V gene data show CDR1 as DFQATT and CDR2 as SNEGSKA (reference sequence). The germline V and J ends were trimmed by 1 base and 1 base, with 4 bases remaining between them. The CDR3 is 13 amino acids. CDR3 nucleotide sequence: TGCAGTGCTAGAGGCAGGAACACCGGGGAGCTGTTTTTT. This translates into CSARGRNTGELFF.

This clonotype was seen only a few times. The chain couples TRBV27 to TRBJ2-1, with TRBD2 matching 13 bases. This CDR3 has 17 amino acids. The trim removed 9 bases at V and 4 bases at J, leaving 12 bases unmatched. CDR1 and CDR2 (germline): MNHEY, SMNVEV (reference sequence). The CDR3 DNA is TGTGCCAGTTCACTTAATGGACTAGCGGGAGTTTACAATGAGCAGTTCTTC. Protein: CASSLNGLAGVYNEQFF.

This chain links TRBV7-2 with TRBJ1-4; D may be TRBD1 (6 bases). The CDR3 contains 14 residues. Trimming took off 5 bases at V and 8 bases at J, with 15 bases between the two ends. The germline CDR1 and CDR2 sequences are SGHTA and FQGNSA. The CDR3: CASSAQTGREKLFF. CDR3 nucleotide sequence: TGTGCCAGCAGCGCCCAGACAGGCAGGGAAAAACTGTTTTTT.

The rearrangement uses TRBV28 and TRBJ1-1; 7 bases map to TRBD1. The trim removed 8 bases at V and 3 bases at J, leaving 12 bases unmatched. Germline CDR1 and CDR2: MDHEN and SYDVKM. The CDR3 contains 15 residues. The CDR3 coding sequence is TGTGCCAGCTCCCTCCGGGGGGACAGAGACACTGAAGCTTTCTTT. Protein product: CASSLRGDRDTEAFF.

This clonotype was counted between two and nine times. The chain joins TRBV7-9 to TRBJ1-2; D gene ambiguous. The CDR3 runs 14 residues. Germline V gives CDR1 SEHNR, CDR2 FQNEAQ (reference sequence). V lost 2 bases and J 2 bases, leaving 9 bases between the germline ends. The DNA for the CDR3 is TGTGCCAGCAGCTTATTTGAAGGGAACTATGGCTACACCTTC. This translates into CASSLFEGNYGYTF.

The chain recombines TRBV25-1 with TRBJ1-2; TRBD1 might be the D (5 bases). The CDR3 is made up of 13 amino acids. Germline V gene lookup returns CDR1 MGHDK and CDR2 SYGVNS. V lost 4 bases to trimming and J lost 1 base, with 7 bases between them. The CDR3 loop reads CASSGQLNYGYTF. The CDR3 DNA reads as TGTGCCAGCAGTGGACAGCTTAACTATGGCTACACCTTC.

This sequence joins TRBV7-4 and TRBJ1-4, with a weak D call TRBD1 (5 bases). There are 14 residues in the CDR3. Germline CDR1 is SGHVT and CDR2 is SQSDAQ. V gave up 3 bases and J gave up 6 bases, with 11 bases separating them. CDR3 loop: CASSFVMTDEKLFF. The CDR3 DNA reads TGTGCCAGCAGCTTTGTGATGACAGATGAAAAACTGTTTTTT.

The chain employs TRBV7-6 and TRBJ2-1; possible D gene TRBD2, 6 bases. The CDR3 has 15 amino acids. The germline gives CDR1 SGHVS, CDR2 FNYEAQ. Trimming removed 6 bases at V and 1 base at J, with 13 bases between. Written as DNA, the CDR3 is TGTGCCAGCAGGCCTCCGGGACTTTCCTACAATGAGCAGTTCTTC. Encoded protein: CASRPPGLSYNEQFF. The complete variable domain, with remaining parts taken from reference TRBV7-6 and TRBJ2-1, reads GAGVSQSPRYKVTKRGQDVALRCDPISGHVSLYWYRQALGQGPEFLTYFNYEAQQDKSGLPNDRFSAERPEGSISTLTIQRTEQRDSAMYRCASRPPGLSYNEQFFGPGTRLTVL.

The DNA for the CDR3 is TGTGCCAGCACCCCCGAGACAGGGAACACCGGGGAGCTGTTTTTT. Protein product: CASTPETGNTGELFF. V gene TRBV7-3 combines with J gene TRBJ2-2, with D maybe TRBD1 (6 bases). V was clipped by 7 bases and J by 1 base, with 13 bases between them. Per the germline V gene, CDR1 is SGHTA and CDR2 is FQGTGA. The CDR3 contains 15 residues.

This chain's CDR3 is CASSVHGTHNVEAFF. The CDR3 DNA sequence: TGTGCCAGCAGTGTGCACGGGACTCACAACGTCGAAGCTTTCTTT. The rearrangement joins TRBV25-1 to TRBJ1-1, with a possible D match to TRBD1 (5 bases). The CDR3 spans 15 residues. V gave up 4 bases and J gave up 8 bases, with 20 bases separating them. The germline gives CDR1 MGHDK, CDR2 SYGVNS.